This paragraph covers one T cell receptor (beta chain) sequence. Its target is not known. These data come from a study of HIV-infected patients and healthy controls. As for the study in general: CD4 counts in most of the 16 patients increased modestly yet significantly but stayed below normal.

Study outcomes and limitations: Healthy controls carried many MAIT alpha-chain CDR3s, while HIV+ repertoires had few. Around twelve weeks of therapy was arguably too brief to observe immune reconstitution in treated samples. Significantly higher mean Gini indices appeared in HIV-infected repertoires, possibly reflecting oligoclonality.

The J segment lost 1 base and the V segment lost 4 bases, leaving 5 bases of the junction unmatched. Germline V gene lookup returns CDR1 LNHDA and CDR2 SQIVND (reference sequence). The CDR3 extends over 17 amino acids. Antiretroviral therapy had run roughly three months, about 14 weeks, before follow-up blood collection. All unsorted peripheral T cells were captured because whole blood was used without fractionation. 500 ng RNA was reverse transcribed with alpha and beta constant-region primers. Alpha and beta chain libraries were made separately by chain-specific third strand synthesis with multiplexing indices. Each CDR3 protein is one row after TCRdb ran MiXCR on the 5' RACE reads. Counted here are about 10,000 distinct CDR3 sequences, under 7% occurring once; the ten biggest clones make up approximately 30%.

This sequence originates from an adult with HIV infection. The donor label of this sample is uncertain. This chain links TRBV19 with TRBJ2-5, with 14 bases lining up with TRBD2. The sequenced sample was blood, obtained during antiretroviral therapy. Written as DNA, the CDR3 is TGTGCCAGTAGTACGCGGACTAGCGGGAGGATCCAAGAGACCCAGTACTTC. It is translated as CASSTRTSGRIQETQYF.